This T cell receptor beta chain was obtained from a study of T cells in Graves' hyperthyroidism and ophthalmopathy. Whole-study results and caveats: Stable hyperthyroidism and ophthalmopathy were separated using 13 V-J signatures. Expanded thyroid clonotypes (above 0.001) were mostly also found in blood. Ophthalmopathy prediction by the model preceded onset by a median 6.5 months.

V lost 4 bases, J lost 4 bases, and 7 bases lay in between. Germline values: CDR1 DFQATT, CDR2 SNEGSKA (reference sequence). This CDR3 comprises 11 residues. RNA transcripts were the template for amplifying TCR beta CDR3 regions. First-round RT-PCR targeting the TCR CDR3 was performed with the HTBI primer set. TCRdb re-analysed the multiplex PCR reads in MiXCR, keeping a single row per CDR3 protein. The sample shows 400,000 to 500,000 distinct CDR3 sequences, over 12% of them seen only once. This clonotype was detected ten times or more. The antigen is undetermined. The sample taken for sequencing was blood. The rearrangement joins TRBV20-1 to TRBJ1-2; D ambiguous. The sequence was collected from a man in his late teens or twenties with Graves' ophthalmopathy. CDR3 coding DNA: TGCAGTGCTACAGAGAGCTATGGCTACACCTTC. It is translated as CSATESYGYTF.